This T cell receptor (beta chain) was observed in a study of siplizumab effects on memory and regulatory T cells. Assay: immunoSEQ multiplex PCR; the TCRdb copy retains only in-frame clones and omits some. Of approximately 100,000 clones in the sample, 90% to 95% were seen once. The CDR3 loop spans 12 amino acids. V gave up 4 bases and J gave up 8 bases, with 6 bases separating them. Germline V gene lookup returns CDR1 ENHRY and CDR2 SYGVKD. The source of this sequence is a human donor in good health. The sequencing input was Tregs sorted from blood. The rearrangement joins TRBV10-3 to TRBJ1-6; no firm D call. The CDR3 is CAISGRDSPLHF. The CDR3 region has the DNA TGTGCCATCAGTGGAAGGGATTCACCCCTCCACTTT.